This is a list of T cell receptor beta chains from one sample in a study of identifying expanded T cells in peripheral blood. Libraries were prepared by immunoSEQ multiplex PCR; TCRdb keeps only in-frame clonotypes and omits some of them. The sample yields 90,000 to 120,000 clones, around 89% seen once. Specimen: blood. These receptors were taken from a person aged 18 to 75 in good health. Both conserved end residues are part of each CDR3. The order of the fields is D gene, clone size, J gene, V gene, CDR3 DNA, CDR3 protein. A D gene is named only where the DNA matches it firmly. Clone sizes are given selectively: once, few, many, or a class where the clone is expanded.

TRBD1	few	TRBJ1-2	TRBV27	TGTGCCAGCTCCGCGAGGGGGCGCAGGAGGACCTATGGCTACACCTTC	CASSARGRRRTYGYTF
NA	NA	TRBJ1-6	TRBV7-2	TGTGCCAGCAGCCCATATCTCGAGACAGCTTCAACCTCTTTCCACTTT	CASSPYLETASTSFHF
NA	once	TRBJ2-5	TRBV7-9	TGTGCCAGCAGCGGAGGGGCAGGCCTACTACAAGAGACCCAGTACTTC	CASSGGAGLLQETQYF
TRBD2	NA	TRBJ2-3	TRBV5-3	TGTGCCAGAAGCCCCGGGGGGGAGTATCGAACAGATACGCAGTATTTT	CARSPGGEYRTDTQYF
NA	NA	TRBJ1-3	TRBV28	TGTGCCAGCGAGGGGGGCAGCAGCTCTGGAAACACCATATATTTT	CASEGGSSSGNTIYF
NA	NA	TRBJ2-7	TRBV4-3	TGCGCCAGCAGCCAAGAGTTGAGGACAGACACAGAGCAGTACTTC	CASSQELRTDTEQYF
TRBD2	NA	TRBJ2-5	TRBV30	TGTGCCTGGAGCGGGGGGGGACAGACCCAGTACTTC	CAWSGGGQTQYF
NA	NA	TRBJ1-1	TRBV5-1	TGCGCCAGCAGCTTGGGGACAGCCCGGGGCACTGAAGCTTTCTTT	CASSLGTARGTEAFF
NA	NA	TRBJ1-3	TRBV21-1	TGTGCCAGCAGCAAATCGAGGGAGGGGTTGTCTGGAAACACCATATATTTT	CASSKSREGLSGNTIYF
NA	NA	TRBJ1-4	TRBV4-3	TGCGCCAGCAGCCAAGATCCCCGGGGGACTACTAATGAAAAACTGTTTTTT	CASSQDPRGTTNEKLFF
TRBD1	NA	TRBJ2-3	TRBV11-3	TGTGCCAGCAGCAGAGACAGGGTGAGCACAGATACGCAGTATTTT	CASSRDRVSTDTQYF
TRBD1	NA	TRBJ1-4	TRBV7-2	TGTGCCAGCAGCCGGACAGGAAGGGAGGGGGTAGAACTGTTTTTT	CASSRTGREGVELFF
NA	NA	TRBJ2-6	TRBV7-6	TGTGCCAGCAGCAACACAAGAGCGGCCAACGTCCTGACTTTC	CASSNTRAANVLTF
TRBD2	once	TRBJ2-2	TRBV10-2	TGCGCCAGCAGTGTGAGGACTAGCGGGGGGGCTTCCACCGGGGAGCTGTTTTTT	CASSVRTSGGASTGELFF
NA	NA	TRBJ2-7	TRBV7-8	TGTGCCAGCAGCTCGACCCGGGAGTCGGTGCAGTACTTC	CASSSTRESVQYF
NA	NA	TRBJ2-4	TRBV6-5	TGTGCCAGCAGTTACTCGACTCCGGGAATTCAGTACTTC	CASSYSTPGIQYF
TRBD1	NA	TRBJ2-3	TRBV9	TGTGCCAGCAGCACGCGGCAGGGGACAGGGGGAGAGGATACGCAGTATTTT	CASSTRQGTGGEDTQYF
NA	NA	TRBJ1-1	TRBV28	TGTGCCAGCAACCCACTCGGGACGGCGAACACTGAAGCTTTCTTT	CASNPLGTANTEAFF
NA	NA	TRBJ2-7	TRBV6-5	TGTGCCAGCAGTGGGTGGGGGGGCAGCCACGAGCAGTACTTC	CASSGWGGSHEQYF
TRBD2	NA	TRBJ2-1	TRBV7-9	TGTGCCAGCAGCTTTTATAGCGGGGGGCCCGATGAGCAGTTCTTC	CASSFYSGGPDEQFF
NA	NA	TRBJ1-4	TRBV28	TGTGCCAGCAGTCTTAATGAAAAACTGTTTTTT	CASSLNEKLFF
NA	NA	TRBJ1-5	TRBV19	TGTGCCAGTAGTTCACGTTATGGCCCGGGTTCACCCCAGCATTTT	CASSSRYGPGSPQHF
NA	once	TRBJ2-1	TRBV7-8	TGTGCCAGCAGCTTAGTCGGCCAGGGTTTGAATGAGCAGTTCTTC	CASSLVGQGLNEQFF
NA	NA	TRBJ1-4	TRBV4-1	TGCGCCAGCAGCAAAGGGGGGGCGCGTGAAAAACTGTTTTTT	CASSKGGAREKLFF
NA	once	TRBJ2-7	TRBV7-2	TGTGCCAGCAGCTTACCTCCCTCCTACGAGCAGTACTTC	CASSLPPSYEQYF
NA	NA	TRBJ2-3	TRBV2	TGTGCCAGCAGGAGGGACAACCCTAGCACAGATACGCAGTATTTT	CASRRDNPSTDTQYF
NA	once	TRBJ2-7	TRBV7-9	TGTGCCAGCAGTGCGAAAACAGGGAACCTTTACGAGCAGTACTTC	CASSAKTGNLYEQYF
NA	NA	TRBJ1-4	TRBV19	TGTGCCAGTAGTATAGATAAGCTAGGACAGCGGGCCGCCGCGCAAAAACTGTTTTTT	CASSIDKLGQRAAAQKLFF
NA	NA	TRBJ1-2	TRBV27	TGTGCCAGCACCATAGCTGCTGGGCGGAACTATGGCTACACCTTC	CASTIAAGRNYGYTF
NA	NA	TRBJ2-7	TRBV5-1	TGCGCCAGCAGCTTCGGGGAAAGGTACGAGCAGTACTTC	CASSFGERYEQYF
NA	NA	TRBJ2-1	TRBV14	TGTGCCAGCAGCCATGGTCTAGCCCCCTACAATGAGCAGTTCTTC	CASSHGLAPYNEQFF
NA	NA	TRBJ2-7	TRBV18	TGTGCCAGCTCTGAGACACTCTCCTACGAGCAGTACTTC	CASSETLSYEQYF
NA	NA	TRBJ2-3	TRBV2	TGTGCCAGCAGTGAACACCCTACCAGGGCAGATACGCAGTATTTT	CASSEHPTRADTQYF
NA	NA	TRBJ1-5	TRBV18	TGTGCCAGCTCACCGGGCCGGGATCAGCCCCAGCATTTT	CASSPGRDQPQHF
NA	once	TRBJ1-1	TRBV6-6	TGTGCCAGCAGAGGACAGCTGAACACTGAAGCTTTCTTT	CASRGQLNTEAFF
NA	NA	TRBJ2-1	TRBV29-1	TGCAGCGTTGGTCGGGGAGGCGATGAGCAGTTCTTC	CSVGRGGDEQFF
NA	NA	TRBJ2-1	TRBV27	TGTGCCAGCAGTTTTATTCAGGGGCGGACGAGTGAGCAGTTCTTC	CASSFIQGRTSEQFF
NA	NA	TRBJ2-5	TRBV16	TGTGCCAGCAGCCGACAGGAAGAGACCCAGTACTTC	CASSRQEETQYF
NA	NA	TRBJ1-6	TRBV2	TGTGCCAGCAGCCGGACTTCAGGAGCCTATAATTCACCCCTCCACTTT	CASSRTSGAYNSPLHF
TRBD1	NA	TRBJ1-1	TRBV11-3	TGTGCCAGCAGCTACAGGGGATATGAAGCTTTCTTT	CASSYRGYEAFF
TRBD2	NA	TRBJ2-1	TRBV13	TGTGCCAGCAGCGGAGTACGGGGTAGCGGGGGGGCTTATGAGCAGTTCTTC	CASSGVRGSGGAYEQFF
NA	NA	TRBJ2-3	TRBV6-5	TGTGCCAGCAGGGATATAAGAGATACGCAGTATTTT	CASRDIRDTQYF
TRBD1	NA	TRBJ2-7	TRBV5-4	TGTGCCAGCAGCGCCCCCAGGACAGGGGACGAGCAGTACTTC	CASSAPRTGDEQYF
NA	NA	TRBJ1-1	TRBV20-1	TGCAGTGCTAGGACGGGGCCCGCTTTCTTT	CSARTGPAFF
NA	NA	TRBJ2-1	TRBV15	TGTGCCACCAGCATCGCAAGAATCGGGTACAATGAGCAGTTCTTC	CATSIARIGYNEQFF
NA	NA	TRBJ1-2	TRBV19	TGTGCCAGTACGAGGGGGTATAATAACTATGGCTACACCTTC	CASTRGYNNYGYTF
NA	NA	TRBJ1-4	TRBV7-9	TGTGCCAGCAGCTTACTGGGTCTACCTAATGAAAAACTGTTTTTT	CASSLLGLPNEKLFF
NA	NA	TRBJ1-6	TRBV4-3	TGCGCCAGCAGCCCCGGACCGGGAAATTCACCCCTCCACTTT	CASSPGPGNSPLHF
TRBD1	NA	TRBJ2-3	TRBV5-4	TGCGCCAGCAGCCAAGATCGTAGGACAGGGACTAGCACAGATACGCAGTATTTT	CASSQDRRTGTSTDTQYF
TRBD1	NA	TRBJ1-1	TRBV5-4	TGCGCCAGCAGCTTGGAAGGCCAGGGGGCTGAAGCTTTCTTT	CASSLEGQGAEAFF
TRBD1	NA	TRBJ2-3	TRBV7-6	TGTGCCAGCAGTTCTACCGGGACAGGGCGGTGGGCAGATACGCAGTATTTT	CASSSTGTGRWADTQYF
NA	few	TRBJ1-1	TRBV19	TGTGCCAGTAGTATAGCCAGGGGCACTGAAGCTTTCTTT	CASSIARGTEAFF
TRBD1	once	TRBJ2-6	TRBV7-7	TGTGCCAGCAGCCCTGGACCGAGGGGGCCCCTCTCTGGGGCCAACGTCCTGACTTTC	CASSPGPRGPLSGANVLTF
NA	NA	TRBJ2-3	TRBV29-1	TGCAGCGTTGATACGGGGGAAGGAAAAGATACGCAGTATTTT	CSVDTGEGKDTQYF
NA	NA	TRBJ2-1	TRBV28	TGTGCCAGCAGTTTGTCTCGATATGAGCAGTTCTTC	CASSLSRYEQFF
NA	NA	TRBJ1-2	TRBV4-2	TGTGCCAGCAGCCAAGAGCTCTCGACGGCCTATGGCTACACCTTC	CASSQELSTAYGYTF